This entry concerns a single TCR beta chain. Its specificity is unknown. What was amplified from RNA transcripts were TCR beta CDR3 regions. Carried out on the TCR CDR3, a first-round RT-PCR used the HTBI primer set. TCRdb recomputed calls from the multiplex PCR reads with MiXCR, one row per CDR3 protein. The sample gives about 740,000 distinct CDR3 sequences, approximately 15% of which show up once; roughly 10% is in the top ten. Germline V gene data show CDR1 as DFQATT and CDR2 as SNEGSKA (reference sequence). CDR3 length: 18 amino acids. V was clipped by 3 bases and J by 0 bases; unmatched bases: 7. Graves' hyperthyroidism without ophthalmopathy progression within 18 months was termed stable. PBMCs were sourced from around 10 ml fresh peripheral blood. These data belong to a study of T cells in Graves' hyperthyroidism and ophthalmopathy. Study findings and constraints: Blood also held most thyroid clonotypes expanded beyond 0.001. A median about 6 months before onset, the model predicted ophthalmopathy.

This sequence was found in a woman aged 18-29 years with Graves' hyperthyroidism. The chain links TRBV20-1 to TRBJ2-1; 14 positions match TRBD2. Sample: blood. CDR3: CSARGGLAGASSYNEQFF. CDR3 nucleotides: TGCAGTGCTAGGGGGGGACTAGCGGGAGCCAGCTCCTACAATGAGCAGTTCTTC.